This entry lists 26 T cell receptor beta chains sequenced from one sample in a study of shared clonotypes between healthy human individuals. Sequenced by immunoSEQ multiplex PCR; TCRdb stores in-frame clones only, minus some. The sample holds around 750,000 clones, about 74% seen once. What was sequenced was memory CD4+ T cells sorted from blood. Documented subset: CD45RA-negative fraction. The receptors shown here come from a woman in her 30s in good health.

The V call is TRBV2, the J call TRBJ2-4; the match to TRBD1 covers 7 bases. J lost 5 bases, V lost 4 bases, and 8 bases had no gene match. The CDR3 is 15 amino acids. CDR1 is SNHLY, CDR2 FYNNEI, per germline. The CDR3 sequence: CASSVEGGRQNIQYF. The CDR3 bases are TGTGCCAGCAGTGTGGAAGGGGGCCGTCAAAACATTCAGTACTTC.

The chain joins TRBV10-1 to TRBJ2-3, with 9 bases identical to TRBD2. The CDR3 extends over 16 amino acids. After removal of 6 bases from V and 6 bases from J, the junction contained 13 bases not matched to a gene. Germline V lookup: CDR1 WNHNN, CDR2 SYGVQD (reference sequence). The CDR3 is CASSPHGREGQDTQYF. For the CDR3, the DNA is TGCGCCAGCAGCCCTCACGGGCGGGAGGGCCAGGATACGCAGTATTTT.

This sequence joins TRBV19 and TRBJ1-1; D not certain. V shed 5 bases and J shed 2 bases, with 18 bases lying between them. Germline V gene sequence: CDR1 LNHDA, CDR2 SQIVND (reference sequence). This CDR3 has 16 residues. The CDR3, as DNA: TGTGCCAGTAGTTACCTCACCAGGAATGGAAACACTGAAGCTTTCTTT. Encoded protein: CASSYLTRNGNTEAFF.

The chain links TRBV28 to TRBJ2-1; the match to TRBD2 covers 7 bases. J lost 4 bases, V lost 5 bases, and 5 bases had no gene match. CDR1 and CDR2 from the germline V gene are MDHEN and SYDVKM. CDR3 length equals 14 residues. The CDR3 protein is CASSPGTTYNEQFF. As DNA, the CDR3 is TGTGCCAGCAGTCCCGGGACTACTTACAATGAGCAGTTCTTC.

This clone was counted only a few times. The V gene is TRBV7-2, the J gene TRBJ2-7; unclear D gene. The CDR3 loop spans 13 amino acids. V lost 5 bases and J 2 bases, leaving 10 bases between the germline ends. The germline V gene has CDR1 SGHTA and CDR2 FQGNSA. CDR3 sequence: CASSRLTAYEQYF. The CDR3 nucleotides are TGTGCCAGCAGCCGTTTGACTGCCTACGAGCAGTACTTC. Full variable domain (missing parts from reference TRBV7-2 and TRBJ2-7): GAGVSQSPSNKVTEKGKDVELRCDPISGHTALYWYRQSLGQGLEFLIYFQGNSAPDKSGLPSDRFSAERTGGSVSTLTIQRTQQEDSAVYLCASSRLTAYEQYFGPGTRLTVT.

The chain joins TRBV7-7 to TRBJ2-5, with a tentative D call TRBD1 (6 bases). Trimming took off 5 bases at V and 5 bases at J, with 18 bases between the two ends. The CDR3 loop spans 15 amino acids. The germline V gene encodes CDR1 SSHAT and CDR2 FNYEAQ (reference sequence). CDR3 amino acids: CASSPQTGEMETQYF. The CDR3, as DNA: TGTGCCAGCAGCCCACAGACAGGAGAAATGGAGACCCAGTACTTC.

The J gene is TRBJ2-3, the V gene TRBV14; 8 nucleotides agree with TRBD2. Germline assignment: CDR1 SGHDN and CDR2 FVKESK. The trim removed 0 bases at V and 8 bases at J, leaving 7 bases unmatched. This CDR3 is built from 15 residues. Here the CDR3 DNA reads TGTGCCAGCAGCCAAGATTACGCGGGAGGAATTACGCAGTATTTT. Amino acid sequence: CASSQDYAGGITQYF.

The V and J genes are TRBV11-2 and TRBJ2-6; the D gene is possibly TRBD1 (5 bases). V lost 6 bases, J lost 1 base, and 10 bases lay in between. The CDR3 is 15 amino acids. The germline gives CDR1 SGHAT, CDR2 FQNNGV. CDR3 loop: CASRAGASGANVLTF. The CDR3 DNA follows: TGTGCCAGCAGAGCTGGGGCTTCTGGGGCCAACGTCCTGACTTTC.

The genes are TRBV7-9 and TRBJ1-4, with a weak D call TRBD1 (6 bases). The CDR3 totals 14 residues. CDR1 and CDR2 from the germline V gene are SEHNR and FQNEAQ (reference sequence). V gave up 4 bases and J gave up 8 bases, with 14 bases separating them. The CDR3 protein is CASSSTGYGEKLFF. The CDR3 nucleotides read TGTGCCAGCAGCTCCACAGGGTATGGCGAAAAACTGTTTTTT.

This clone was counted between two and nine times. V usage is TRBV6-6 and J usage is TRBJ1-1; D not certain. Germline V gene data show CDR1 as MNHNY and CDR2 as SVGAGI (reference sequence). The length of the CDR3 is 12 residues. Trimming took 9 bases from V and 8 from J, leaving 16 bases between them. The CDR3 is CASVGWAPEAFF. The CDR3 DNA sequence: TGTGCCAGTGTCGGCTGGGCCCCAGAAGCTTTCTTT.

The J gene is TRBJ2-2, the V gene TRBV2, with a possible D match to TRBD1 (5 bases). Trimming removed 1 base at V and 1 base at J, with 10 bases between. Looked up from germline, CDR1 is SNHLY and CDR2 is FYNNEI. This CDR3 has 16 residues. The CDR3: CASSEEGAGNTGELFF. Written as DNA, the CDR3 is TGTGCCAGCAGTGAAGAAGGGGCTGGGAACACCGGGGAGCTGTTTTTT.

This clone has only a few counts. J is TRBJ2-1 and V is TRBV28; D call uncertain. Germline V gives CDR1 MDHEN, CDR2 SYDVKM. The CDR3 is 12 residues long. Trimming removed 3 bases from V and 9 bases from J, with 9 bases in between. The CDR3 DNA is TGTGCCAGCAGTTTTCTAGTTGGTGAGCAGTTCTTC. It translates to CASSFLVGEQFF. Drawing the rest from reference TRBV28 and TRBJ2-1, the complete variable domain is DVKVTQSSRYLVKRTGEKVFLECVQDMDHENMFWYRQDPGLGLRLIYFSYDVKMKEKGDIPEGYSVSREKKERFSLILESASTNQTSMYLCASSFLVGEQFFGPGTRLTVL.

In DNA form, the CDR3 reads TGTGCCAGTAGTCAGCAGTCTGGGGCCAACGTCCTGACTTTC. It yields the protein CASSQQSGANVLTF. The chain uses TRBV19 and TRBJ2-6; D call uncertain. CDR1 and CDR2 from the germline V gene are LNHDA and SQIVND (reference sequence). CDR3 length equals 14 residues. Trimming shortened V by 5 bases and J by 1 base, and 6 bases separated the two germline ends.

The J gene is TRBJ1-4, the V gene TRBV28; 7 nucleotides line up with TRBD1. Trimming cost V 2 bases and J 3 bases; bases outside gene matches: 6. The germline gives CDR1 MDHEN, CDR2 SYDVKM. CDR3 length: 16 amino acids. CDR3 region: CASSLRRGTANEKLFF. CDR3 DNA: TGTGCCAGCAGTTTAAGGCGGGGGACAGCTAATGAAAAACTGTTTTTT.

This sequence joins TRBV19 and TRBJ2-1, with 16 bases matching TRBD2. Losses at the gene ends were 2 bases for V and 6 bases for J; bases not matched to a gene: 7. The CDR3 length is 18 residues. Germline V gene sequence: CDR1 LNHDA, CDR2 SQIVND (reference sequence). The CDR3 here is CASSIPHGTSGRANEQFF. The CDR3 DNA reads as TGTGCCAGTAGTATACCCCATGGGACTAGCGGGAGGGCCAATGAGCAGTTCTTC.

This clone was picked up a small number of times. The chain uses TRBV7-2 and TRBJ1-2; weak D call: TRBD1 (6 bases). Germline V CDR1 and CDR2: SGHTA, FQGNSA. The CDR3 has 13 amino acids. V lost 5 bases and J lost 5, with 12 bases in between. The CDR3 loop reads CASSPRTVYGYTF. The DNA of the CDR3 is TGTGCCAGCAGCCCCCGGACAGTTTATGGCTACACCTTC.

In DNA, the CDR3 is TGTGCCAGCAGTTATAAAGCGGACTACAATGAGCAGTTCTTC. It translates to CASSYKADYNEQFF. J is TRBJ2-1 and V is TRBV6-6, with D perhaps TRBD2 (5 bases). Germline CDR1 MNHNY, CDR2 SVGAGI (reference sequence). This CDR3 has 14 residues. Trimming stripped 3 bases from V and 3 bases from J, with 9 bases between.

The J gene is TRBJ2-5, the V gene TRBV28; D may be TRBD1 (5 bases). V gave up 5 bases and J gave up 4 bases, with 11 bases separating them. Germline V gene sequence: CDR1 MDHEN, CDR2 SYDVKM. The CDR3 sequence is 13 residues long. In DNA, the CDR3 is TGTGCCAGCAGTCTAACACAGGTAGAGACCCAGTACTTC. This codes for CASSLTQVETQYF.

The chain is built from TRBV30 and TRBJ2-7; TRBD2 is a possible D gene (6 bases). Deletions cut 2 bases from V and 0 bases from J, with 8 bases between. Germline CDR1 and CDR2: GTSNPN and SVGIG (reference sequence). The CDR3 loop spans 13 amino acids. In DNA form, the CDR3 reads TGTGCCTGGAGTCTGGAGGGCTCCTACGAGCAGTACTTC. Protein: CAWSLEGSYEQYF.

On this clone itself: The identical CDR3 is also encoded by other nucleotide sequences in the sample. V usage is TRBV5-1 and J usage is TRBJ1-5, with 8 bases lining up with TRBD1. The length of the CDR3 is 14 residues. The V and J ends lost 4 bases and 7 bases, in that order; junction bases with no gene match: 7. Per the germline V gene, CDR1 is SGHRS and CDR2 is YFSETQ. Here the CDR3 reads CASSPGTGAQPQHF. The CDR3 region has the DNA TGCGCCAGCAGCCCTGGGACAGGAGCCCAGCCCCAGCATTTT. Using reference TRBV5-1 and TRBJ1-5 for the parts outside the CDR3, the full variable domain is KAGVTQTPRYLIKTRGQQVTLSCSPISGHRSVSWYQQTPGQGLQFLFEYFSETQRNKGNFPGRFSGRQFSNSRSEMNVSTLELGDSALYLCASSPGTGAQPQHFGDGTRLSIL.

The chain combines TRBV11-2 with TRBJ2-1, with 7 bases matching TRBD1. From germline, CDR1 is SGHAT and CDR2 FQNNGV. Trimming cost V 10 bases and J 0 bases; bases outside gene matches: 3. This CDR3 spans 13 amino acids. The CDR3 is CATRDSSYNEQFF. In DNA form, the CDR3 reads TGTGCCACCCGGGACAGCTCCTACAATGAGCAGTTCTTC.

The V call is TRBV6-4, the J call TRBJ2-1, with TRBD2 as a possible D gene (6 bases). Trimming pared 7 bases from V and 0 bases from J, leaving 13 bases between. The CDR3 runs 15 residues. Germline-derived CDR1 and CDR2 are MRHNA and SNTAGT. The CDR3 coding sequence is TGTGCCAGCACTCGTAGCGGAAGCTCCTACAATGAGCAGTTCTTC. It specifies CASTRSGSSYNEQFF.

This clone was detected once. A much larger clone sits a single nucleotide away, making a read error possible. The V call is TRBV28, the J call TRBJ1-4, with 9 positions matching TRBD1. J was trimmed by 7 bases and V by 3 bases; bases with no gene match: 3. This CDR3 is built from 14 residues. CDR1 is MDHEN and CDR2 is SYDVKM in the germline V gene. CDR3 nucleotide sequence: TGTGCCAGCAGTTTCCGGGACAGGGTTGAAAAACTGTTTTTT. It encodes CASSFRDRVEKLFF. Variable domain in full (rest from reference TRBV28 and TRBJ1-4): DVKVTQSSRYLVKRTGEKVFLECVQDMDHENMFWYRQDPGLGLRLIYFSYDVKMKEKGDIPEGYSVSREKKERFSLILESASTNQTSMYLCASSFRDRVEKLFFGSGTQLSVL.

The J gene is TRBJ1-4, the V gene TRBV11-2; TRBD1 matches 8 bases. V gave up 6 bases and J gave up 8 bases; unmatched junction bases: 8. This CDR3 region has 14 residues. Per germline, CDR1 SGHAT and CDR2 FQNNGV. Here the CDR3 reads CASREGQGNEKLFF. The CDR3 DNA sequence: TGTGCCAGCAGAGAAGGACAGGGCAACGAAAAACTGTTTTTT.

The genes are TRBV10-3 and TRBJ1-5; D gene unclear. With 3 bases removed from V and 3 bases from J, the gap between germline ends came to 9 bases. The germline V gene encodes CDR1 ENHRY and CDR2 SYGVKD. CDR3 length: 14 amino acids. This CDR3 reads CAISEAPDNQPQHF. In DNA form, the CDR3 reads TGTGCCATCAGTGAAGCCCCGGACAATCAGCCCCAGCATTTT.

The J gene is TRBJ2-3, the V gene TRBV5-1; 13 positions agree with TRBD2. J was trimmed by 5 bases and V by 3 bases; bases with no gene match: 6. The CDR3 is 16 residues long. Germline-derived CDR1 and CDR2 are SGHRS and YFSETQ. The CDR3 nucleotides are TGCGCCAGCAGCTCAAGACTAGCGGGAGGATTAGATACGCAGTATTTT. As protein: CASSSRLAGGLDTQYF.